A selection of T cell receptor beta chains follows, all from one sample in a study of blood T cell repertoires in COVID-19. Libraries were prepared by immunoSEQ multiplex PCR; TCRdb keeps only in-frame clonotypes and omits some of them. The sample carries 150,000 to 190,000 clones, 70% to 90% recorded once. Source material: peripheral blood. These receptors came from a woman aged 55-75 years with COVID-19, enrolled during active disease. CDR3s include the opening cysteine and the closing phenylalanine or tryptophan. The D gene is left open where the match is weak. Clone size appears in some rows only: once, few, many, or a class for an expanded clone.

d_call: .; clone_size: .; v_call: TRBV18; j_call: TRBJ1-1; cdr3_nt: TGTGCCAGCTCACGGGGCGGACAGATGAACACTGAAGCTTTCTTT; cdr3_aa: CASSRGGQMNTEAFF
d_call: .; clone_size: .; v_call: TRBV2; j_call: TRBJ1-5; cdr3_nt: TGTGCCAGCACTACTAGGGGCAATCAGCCCCAGCATTTT; cdr3_aa: CASTTRGNQPQHF
d_call: TRBD2; clone_size: .; v_call: TRBV5-1; j_call: TRBJ2-1; cdr3_nt: TGCGCCAGCAGCCCTGGGGGACTAGCGGGAGGAGACAATGAGCAGTTCTTC; cdr3_aa: CASSPGGLAGGDNEQFF
d_call: TRBD1; clone_size: .; v_call: TRBV2; j_call: TRBJ1-5; cdr3_nt: TGTGCCAGCAGCGTACAGGGGGGTAGCAATCAGCCCCAGCATTTT; cdr3_aa: CASSVQGGSNQPQHF
d_call: TRBD1; clone_size: .; v_call: TRBV7-8; j_call: TRBJ2-3; cdr3_nt: TGTGCCAGCAGACGACAGGGGACAGATACGCAGTATTTT; cdr3_aa: CASRRQGTDTQYF
d_call: .; clone_size: .; v_call: TRBV6-4; j_call: TRBJ2-3; cdr3_nt: TGTGCCAGCAGTGACCGGGGATTACGCACAGATACGCAGTATTTT; cdr3_aa: CASSDRGLRTDTQYF
d_call: .; clone_size: .; v_call: TRBV7-2; j_call: TRBJ2-7; cdr3_nt: TGTGCCAGCAGCCTGACACGATCCTACGAGCAGTACTTC; cdr3_aa: CASSLTRSYEQYF
d_call: TRBD2; clone_size: .; v_call: TRBV19; j_call: TRBJ2-5; cdr3_nt: TGTGCCAGTACCTTGACTAGCGGGAGTTTAGAGACCCAGTACTTC; cdr3_aa: CASTLTSGSLETQYF
d_call: TRBD2; clone_size: .; v_call: TRBV11-3; j_call: TRBJ2-2; cdr3_nt: TGTGCCAGCAGCTATTCTCTAGCGGGAGTAACCGGGGAGCTGTTTTTT; cdr3_aa: CASSYSLAGVTGELFF
d_call: .; clone_size: few; v_call: TRBV11-1; j_call: TRBJ1-6; cdr3_nt: TGTGCCAGCAGCTGGAGTGGCAACCCCAATTCACCCCTCCACTTT; cdr3_aa: CASSWSGNPNSPLHF
d_call: .; clone_size: .; v_call: TRBV18; j_call: TRBJ1-2; cdr3_nt: TGTGCCAGCTCCCACCAAACAGCAGCTAACTATGGCTACACCTTC; cdr3_aa: CASSHQTAANYGYTF
d_call: TRBD2; clone_size: .; v_call: TRBV27; j_call: TRBJ2-1; cdr3_nt: TGTGCCAGCAGTTTTTTAGCGGGAGTTTACAATGAGCAGTTCTTC; cdr3_aa: CASSFLAGVYNEQFF
d_call: TRBD1; clone_size: .; v_call: TRBV27; j_call: TRBJ2-1; cdr3_nt: TGTGCCAGCAGGACAGGGTCATACAATGAGCAGTTCTTC; cdr3_aa: CASRTGSYNEQFF
d_call: TRBD2; clone_size: .; v_call: TRBV19; j_call: TRBJ2-7; cdr3_nt: TGTGCCAGTAGTACCCGGGGGGGTGCGGGGGAGCAGTACTTC; cdr3_aa: CASSTRGGAGEQYF
d_call: TRBD1; clone_size: .; v_call: TRBV3-1/TRBV3-2; j_call: TRBJ2-3; cdr3_nt: TGTGCCAGCAGCCAAGATCGGACCGGGACAGGCCGCACAGATACGCAGTATTTT; cdr3_aa: CASSQDRTGTGRTDTQYF
d_call: .; clone_size: .; v_call: TRBV3-1/TRBV3-2; j_call: TRBJ1-6; cdr3_nt: TGTGCCAGCAGCCAAGAGTTTGCGGCGACGAGCTCCTATAATTCACCCCTCCACTTT; cdr3_aa: CASSQEFAATSSYNSPLHF
d_call: .; clone_size: .; v_call: TRBV4-1; j_call: TRBJ1-1; cdr3_nt: TGCGCCAGCAGCCAGGGTCAAATTTTCCGGGGGAACACTGAAGCTTTCTTT; cdr3_aa: CASSQGQIFRGNTEAFF
d_call: .; clone_size: .; v_call: TRBV7-9; j_call: TRBJ1-1; cdr3_nt: TGTGCCAGCAGCCCGGGGACAATGAACACTGAAGCTTTCTTT; cdr3_aa: CASSPGTMNTEAFF
d_call: TRBD1; clone_size: .; v_call: TRBV6-5; j_call: TRBJ1-6; cdr3_nt: TGTGCCAGCAGGGACGAGAGGGGGCAATACTCACCCCTCCACTTT; cdr3_aa: CASRDERGQYSPLHF
d_call: .; clone_size: .; v_call: TRBV2; j_call: TRBJ1-1; cdr3_nt: TGTGCCAGTGGGGGGGGAATGAACACTGAAGCTTTCTTT; cdr3_aa: CASGGGMNTEAFF
d_call: .; clone_size: .; v_call: TRBV11-2; j_call: TRBJ1-6; cdr3_nt: TGTGCCAGCAGCTTCGCCCGGAATTCACCCCTCCACTTT; cdr3_aa: CASSFARNSPLHF
d_call: TRBD1; clone_size: .; v_call: TRBV10-3; j_call: TRBJ1-2; cdr3_nt: TGTGCCATCAGTGAGCACCGGGACAGGGGGAATTATGGCTACACCTTC; cdr3_aa: CAISEHRDRGNYGYTF
d_call: .; clone_size: .; v_call: TRBV6-5; j_call: TRBJ1-2; cdr3_nt: TGTGCCAGCAGGGTCGGGACATTAAACTATGGCTACACCTTC; cdr3_aa: CASRVGTLNYGYTF
d_call: .; clone_size: .; v_call: TRBV29-1; j_call: TRBJ2-1; cdr3_nt: TGCAGCGTTGAAGATTGGCCCTACAATGAGCAGTTCTTC; cdr3_aa: CSVEDWPYNEQFF
d_call: TRBD1; clone_size: .; v_call: TRBV5-5; j_call: TRBJ1-2; cdr3_nt: TGTGCCAGCAGCCCACCTTTGGACAGGAGAGGACTAGGCTACACCTTC; cdr3_aa: CASSPPLDRRGLGYTF